Listed below are T cell receptor beta chains from one sample, sequenced in a study of CD8+ T cells in alopecia areata. Assay: immunoSEQ multiplex PCR; the TCRdb copy retains only in-frame clones and omits some. The table lists 150,000 or so clones, about 71% of them singletons. Sequencing used CD4+ T cells sorted from blood, obtained at week 4, from a patient treated with tofacitinib. These receptors all come from a human donor with alopecia areata. The CDR3 runs from the conserved cysteine through the conserved F or W. The D gene is left open where the match is weak. Clone size is shown for a subset of rows, as once, few, many or a class of expanded clone.

size: -; J: TRBJ2-7; V: TRBV7-9; D: -; DNA: TGTGCCAGCAGCGCCATGCCCGGGACAAACTACGAGCAGTACTTC; CDR3: CASSAMPGTNYEQYF
size: -; J: TRBJ2-1; V: TRBV29-1; D: -; DNA: TGCAGCGTTGCCGGGCAGGGACATTACAATGAGCAGTTCTTC; CDR3: CSVAGQGHYNEQFF
size: few; J: TRBJ1-4; V: TRBV7-9; D: -; DNA: TGTGCCAGCAGCTTAGTGGGGGTGGAAAAACTGTTTTTT; CDR3: CASSLVGVEKLFF
size: few; J: TRBJ2-1; V: TRBV29-1; D: TRBD1; DNA: TGCAGCGTTAGACAGGGAGACGAGTTCTTC; CDR3: CSVRQGDEFF
size: few; J: TRBJ2-5; V: TRBV6-5; D: TRBD1; DNA: TGTGCCAGCAGTAGACAGGGGGTGGAGACCCAGTACTTC; CDR3: CASSRQGVETQYF
size: few; J: TRBJ2-1; V: TRBV10-3; D: TRBD2; DNA: TGTGCCATCAGTGAGTCTGTGCGGGGGGAGCAGTTCTTC; CDR3: CAISESVRGEQFF
size: once; J: TRBJ1-4; V: TRBV29-1; D: TRBD1; DNA: TGCAGCGTTGAAGACGGGACAGGGGGCGGAAAACTGTTTTTT; CDR3: CSVEDGTGGGKLFF
size: -; J: TRBJ2-5; V: TRBV30; D: TRBD1; DNA: TGTGCCTGGAGTGTAGCAGGGGGCGATGAGACCCAGTACTTC; CDR3: CAWSVAGGDETQYF
size: -; J: TRBJ1-5; V: TRBV5-1; D: -; DNA: TGCGCCAGCAGCTTGGGTCCGGATAACAATCAGCCCCAGCATTTT; CDR3: CASSLGPDNNQPQHF
size: -; J: TRBJ1-2; V: TRBV30; D: TRBD1; DNA: TGTGCCTGGAGTGTACTCCGGGACAGGGAGTACACCTTC; CDR3: CAWSVLRDREYTF
size: -; J: TRBJ1-2; V: TRBV15; D: -; DNA: TGTGCCACCAGCACCGGGGACGGGATCTATGGCTACACCTTC; CDR3: CATSTGDGIYGYTF
size: -; J: TRBJ1-3; V: TRBV30; D: TRBD1; DNA: TGTGCCTGGAGGGCGGGACAGGGGGTCGCCATATATTTT; CDR3: CAWRAGQGVAIYF
size: -; J: TRBJ2-3; V: TRBV6-4; D: TRBD2; DNA: TGTGCCAGCAGCCGTGGGGGGGTCGGGGATACGCAGTATTTT; CDR3: CASSRGGVGDTQYF
size: -; J: TRBJ2-7; V: TRBV15; D: TRBD2; DNA: TGTGCCACCAGCACCTCGGGGGGAGCTAGCGGATCCTACGAGCAGTACTTC; CDR3: CATSTSGGASGSYEQYF
size: once; J: TRBJ1-2; V: TRBV29-1; D: TRBD1; DNA: TGCAGCGTTGAAAGGGACAGGGGATACTATGGCTACACCTTC; CDR3: CSVERDRGYYGYTF
size: few; J: TRBJ2-1; V: TRBV6-5; D: -; DNA: TGTGCCAGCAGTCGGATCCAGGGATATGAGCAGTTCTTC; CDR3: CASSRIQGYEQFF
size: -; J: TRBJ2-1; V: TRBV29-1; D: -; DNA: TGCAGCGTCCGTCCCTACAATGAGCAGTTCTTC; CDR3: CSVRPYNEQFF
size: -; J: TRBJ2-3; V: TRBV2; D: -; DNA: TGTGCCAGTTCCCCCGCATCGTACACAGATACGCAGTATTTT; CDR3: CASSPASYTDTQYF